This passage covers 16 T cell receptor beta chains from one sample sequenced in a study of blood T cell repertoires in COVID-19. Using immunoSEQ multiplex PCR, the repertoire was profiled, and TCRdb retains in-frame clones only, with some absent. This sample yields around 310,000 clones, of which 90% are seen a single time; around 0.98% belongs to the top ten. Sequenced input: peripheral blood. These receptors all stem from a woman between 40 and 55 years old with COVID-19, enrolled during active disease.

CDR3 nucleotides: TGTGCCAGCAGCTCCGGACTAGCGGGAGTAGAGGAGACCCAGTACTTC. It specifies CASSSGLAGVEETQYF. V is TRBV9 and J is TRBJ2-5, with 13 bases that match TRBD2. Germline V gene data show CDR1 as SGDLS and CDR2 as YYNGEE. The CDR3 is 16 amino acids. With 4 bases clipped from V and 5 bases from J, the junction kept 8 bases outside the gene matches.

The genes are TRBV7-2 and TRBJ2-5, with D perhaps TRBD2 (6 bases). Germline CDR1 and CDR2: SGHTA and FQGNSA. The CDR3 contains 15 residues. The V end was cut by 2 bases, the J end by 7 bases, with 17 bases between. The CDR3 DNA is TGTGCCAGCAGCTTAAGGGCTAGCGTCTGGGGGACCCAGTACTTC. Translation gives CASSLRASVWGTQYF.

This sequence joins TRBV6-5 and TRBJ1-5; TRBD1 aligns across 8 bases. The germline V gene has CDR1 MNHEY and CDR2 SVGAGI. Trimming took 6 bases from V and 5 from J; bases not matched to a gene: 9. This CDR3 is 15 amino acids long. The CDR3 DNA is TGTGCCAGCAGGGAGGGGACAGGCTGGGATCAGCCCCAGCATTTT. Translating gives CASREGTGWDQPQHF.

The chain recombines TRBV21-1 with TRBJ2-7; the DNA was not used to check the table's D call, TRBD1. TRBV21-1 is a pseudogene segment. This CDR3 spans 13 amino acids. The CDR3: CASNQGAIYEQYF. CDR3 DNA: TGTGCCAGCAACCAGGGGGCGATCTACGAGCAGTACTTC.

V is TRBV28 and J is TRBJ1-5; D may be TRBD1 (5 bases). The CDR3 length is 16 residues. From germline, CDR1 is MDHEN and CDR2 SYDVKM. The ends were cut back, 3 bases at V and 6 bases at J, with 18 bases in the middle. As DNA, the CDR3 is TGTGCCAGCAGTTTCGCGTCGGGAGGGGCCGCTCAGCCCCAGCATTTT. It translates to CASSFASGGAAQPQHF.

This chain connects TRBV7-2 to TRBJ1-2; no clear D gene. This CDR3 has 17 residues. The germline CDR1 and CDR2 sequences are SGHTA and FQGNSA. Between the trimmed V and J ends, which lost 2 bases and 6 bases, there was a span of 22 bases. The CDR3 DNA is TGTGCCAGCAGCTTATCCCGGACGGGGAAAGGGTCGGATGGCTACACCTTC. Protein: CASSLSRTGKGSDGYTF.

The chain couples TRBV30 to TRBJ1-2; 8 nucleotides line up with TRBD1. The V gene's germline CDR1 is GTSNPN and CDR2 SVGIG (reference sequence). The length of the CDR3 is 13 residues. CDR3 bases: TGTGCTTACAATGGGCAGGGGGCGTGGGGCTACACCTTC. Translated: CAYNGQGAWGYTF.

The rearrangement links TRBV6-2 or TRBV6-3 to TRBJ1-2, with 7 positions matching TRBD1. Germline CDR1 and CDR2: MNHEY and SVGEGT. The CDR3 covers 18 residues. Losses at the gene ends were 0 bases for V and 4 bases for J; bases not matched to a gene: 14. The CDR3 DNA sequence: TGTGCCAGCAGTTACTCGGTTGACAGGGCCTCGCACCTCTATGGCTACACCTTC. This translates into CASSYSVDRASHLYGYTF.

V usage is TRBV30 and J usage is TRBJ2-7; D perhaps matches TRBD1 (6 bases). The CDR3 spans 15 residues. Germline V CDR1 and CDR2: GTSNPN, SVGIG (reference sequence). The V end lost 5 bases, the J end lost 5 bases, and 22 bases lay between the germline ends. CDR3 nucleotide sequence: TGTGCCTGGGGCAGGGGCCATGCAGGTGGCAACGAGCAGTACTTC. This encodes CAWGRGHAGGNEQYF.

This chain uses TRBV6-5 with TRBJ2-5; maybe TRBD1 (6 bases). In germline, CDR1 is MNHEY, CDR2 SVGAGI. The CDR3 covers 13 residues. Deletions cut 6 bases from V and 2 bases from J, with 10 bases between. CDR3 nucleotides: TGTGCCAGCAGACGGACAGAACAAGAGACCCAGTACTTC. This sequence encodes CASRRTEQETQYF.

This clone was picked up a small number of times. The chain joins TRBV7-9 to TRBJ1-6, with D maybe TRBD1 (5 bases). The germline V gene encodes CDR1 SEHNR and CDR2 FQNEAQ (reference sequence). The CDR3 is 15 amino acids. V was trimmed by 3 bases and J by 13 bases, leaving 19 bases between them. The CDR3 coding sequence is TGTGCCAGCAGCTTCCTATCGACAGACGGTCACCCCCTCCACTTT. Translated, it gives CASSFLSTDGHPLHF.

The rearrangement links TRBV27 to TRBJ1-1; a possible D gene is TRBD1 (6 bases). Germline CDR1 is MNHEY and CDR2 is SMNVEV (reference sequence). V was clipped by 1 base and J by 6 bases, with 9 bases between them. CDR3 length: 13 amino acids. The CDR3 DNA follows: TGTGCCAGCAGTTTATTCTCAGGGGCTGAAGCTTTCTTT. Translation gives CASSLFSGAEAFF.

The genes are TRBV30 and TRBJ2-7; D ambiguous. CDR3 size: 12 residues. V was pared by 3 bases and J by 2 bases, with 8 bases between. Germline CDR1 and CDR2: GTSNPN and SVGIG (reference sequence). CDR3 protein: CAWSPSPYEQYF. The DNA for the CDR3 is TGTGCCTGGAGCCCGAGTCCCTACGAGCAGTACTTC.

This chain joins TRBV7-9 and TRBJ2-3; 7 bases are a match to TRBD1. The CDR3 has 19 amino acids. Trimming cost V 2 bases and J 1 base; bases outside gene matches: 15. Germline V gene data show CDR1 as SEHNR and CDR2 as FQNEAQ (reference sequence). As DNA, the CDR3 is TGTGCCAGCAGCTTACCCGAGACAGGGTGGGGAAAGGGCACAGATACGCAGTATTTT. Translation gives CASSLPETGWGKGTDTQYF.

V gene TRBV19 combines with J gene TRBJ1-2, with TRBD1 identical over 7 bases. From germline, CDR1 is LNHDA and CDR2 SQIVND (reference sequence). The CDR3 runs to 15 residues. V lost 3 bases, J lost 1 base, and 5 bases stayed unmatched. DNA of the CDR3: TGTGCCAGTAGTATTGGAGGGGGCGGTAACTATGGCTACACCTTC. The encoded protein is CASSIGGGGNYGYTF.

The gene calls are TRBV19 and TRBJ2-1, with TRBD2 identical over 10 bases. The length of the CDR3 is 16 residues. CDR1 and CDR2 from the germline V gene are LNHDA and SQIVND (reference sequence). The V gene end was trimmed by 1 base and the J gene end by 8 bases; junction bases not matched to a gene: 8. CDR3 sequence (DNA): TGTGCCAGTAGTATAGGAGCGGGGGGGCCGATAGATGAGCAGTTCTTC. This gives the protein CASSIGAGGPIDEQFF. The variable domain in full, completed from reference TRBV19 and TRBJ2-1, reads DGGITQSPKYLFRKEGQNVTLSCEQNLNHDAMYWYRQDPGQGLRLIYYSQIVNDFQKGDIAEGYSVSREKKESFPLTVTSAQKNPTAFYLCASSIGAGGPIDEQFFGPGTRLTVL.